A single sample gave rise to the 18 T cell receptor beta chains below, sequenced in a study of cytomegalovirus exposure and HLA in healthy donors. Vbeta (60) and Jbeta (13) primers were used in the PCR. Sequenced by immunoSEQ multiplex PCR; TCRdb stores in-frame clones only, minus some. The sample lists around 160,000 clones; around 72% were seen once. Material for sequencing was PBMCs. The receptors were sampled from a man aged 50 to 60 in good health and CMV-seronegative.

The rearrangement uses TRBV5-5 and TRBJ1-2; D is ambiguous. CDR3 length: 12 amino acids. CDR1 SGHKS and CDR2 YYEKEE come from the germline V gene (reference sequence). V was pared by 3 bases and J by 7 bases, with 10 bases between. The CDR3 DNA follows: TGTGCCAGCAGCTCCGGACTCCGTGGCTACACCTTC. Its protein product is CASSSGLRGYTF.

This chain connects TRBV7-6 to TRBJ2-2, with a weak D call TRBD2 (5 bases). There are 15 residues in the CDR3. V lost 1 base, J lost 5 bases, and 11 bases lay in between. Germline CDR1 and CDR2: SGHVS and FNYEAQ. CDR3 sequence reads: CASSLDGSGTGELFF. The CDR3 DNA is TGTGCCAGCAGCTTAGACGGGTCGGGGACCGGGGAGCTGTTTTTT.

The V call is TRBV6-6, the J call TRBJ1-5; D remains unclear. Deletions cut 7 bases from V and 2 bases from J, with 6 bases between. Germline V gives CDR1 MNHNY, CDR2 SVGAGI (reference sequence). The CDR3 length is 12 residues. The CDR3 region has the DNA TGTGCCAGCATTCGAGGCAATCAGCCCCAGCATTTT. It yields the protein CASIRGNQPQHF.

The table lists this clone with a few counts. V gene TRBV4-2 combines with J gene TRBJ1-3; tentative D call: TRBD1 (5 bases). Trimming stripped 4 bases from V and 3 bases from J, with 22 bases between. Germline CDR1 is LGHNA and CDR2 is YNFKEQ. This CDR3 has 18 amino acids. The CDR3 coding sequence is TGTGCCAGCAGCCCGCAGGGAACTGAAAACACCATTGGAAACACCATATATTTT. It translates to CASSPQGTENTIGNTIYF.

The chain has TRBV11-2 and TRBJ2-1, with D tentatively TRBD2 (5 bases). The CDR3 covers 13 residues. Germline values: CDR1 SGHAT, CDR2 FQNNGV. V shed 4 bases and J shed 6 bases, with 10 bases lying between them. CDR3 sequence (DNA): TGTGCCAGCAGCTCACAACTAGGCAATGAGCAGTTCTTC. It translates to CASSSQLGNEQFF.

Concerning this clone: At one of its ends the junction is not consistent with the germline gene, which may arise from a read error. This chain uses TRBV7-9 with TRBJ2-7; no firm D call. Germline loops: CDR1 SEHNR, CDR2 FQNEAQ (reference sequence). CDR3 size: 12 residues. This CDR3 is CSSSRRPGEQYF. In DNA, the CDR3 is TGTTCCAGCAGCCGTAGACCCGGGGAGCAGTACTTC.

This chain links TRBV7-2 with TRBJ2-3, with 10 bases identical to TRBD2. J lost 5 bases, V lost 2 bases, and 1 base had no gene match. Germline CDR1 SGHTA, CDR2 FQGNSA. This CDR3 has 14 amino acids. CDR3: CASSLRLAGDTQYF. CDR3 nucleotide sequence: TGTGCCAGCAGCTTAAGACTAGCGGGAGATACGCAGTATTTT.

The chain links TRBV4-2 to TRBJ2-3; TRBD1 is a possible D gene (6 bases). The V end was cut by 6 bases, the J end by 4 bases, with 20 bases between. Germline V CDR1 and CDR2: LGHNA, YNFKEQ. CDR3 length equals 16 residues. The CDR3 region has the DNA TGTGCCAGCAGTCTTTCGACGGACAGTAATGCAGATACGCAGTATTTT. Encoded protein: CASSLSTDSNADTQYF.

The chain employs TRBV2 and TRBJ1-5, with 11 bases identical to TRBD1. The CDR3 contains 14 residues. The J segment lost 6 bases and the V segment lost 6 bases, leaving 4 bases of the junction unmatched. Germline values: CDR1 SNHLY, CDR2 FYNNEI. The chain's CDR3 is CASRGTGGGQPQHF. DNA of the CDR3: TGTGCCAGCAGAGGGACAGGGGGGGGTCAGCCCCAGCATTTT.

The chain carries TRBV29-1 and TRBJ1-2; TRBD1 matches 7 bases. This CDR3 has 12 residues. Germline trimming cut 3 bases from V and 10 bases from J; bases unmatched to any gene: 8. The germline V gene encodes CDR1 SQVTM and CDR2 ANQGSEA. CDR3 amino acids: CSVEGQPLAYTF. CDR3 DNA sequence: TGCAGCGTTGAGGGACAGCCTCTAGCCTACACCTTC.

This sequence joins TRBV11-1 and TRBJ1-6; 10 bases are shared with TRBD1. Looked up from germline, CDR1 is SGHAT and CDR2 is FQDESV (reference sequence). This CDR3 is 15 amino acids long. The V segment lost 5 bases and the J segment 7 bases; nucleotides outside the gene matches: 5. CDR3 in DNA: TGTGCCAGCAGCCCCCGGGACAGGGGAAATTCACCCCTCCACTTT. It encodes CASSPRDRGNSPLHF.

This sequence joins TRBV5-1 and TRBJ1-3; 9 nucleotides match TRBD1. CDR3 length equals 18 residues. CDR1 SGHRS and CDR2 YFSETQ come from the germline V gene. V gave up 3 bases and J gave up 0 bases; unmatched junction bases: 10. In DNA form, the CDR3 reads TGCGCCAGCAGCTCGGGACAGGGAAATCTTCTCTCTGGAAACACCATATATTTT. Its protein is CASSSGQGNLLSGNTIYF.

The chain links TRBV21-1 to TRBJ2-1; the D call of TRBD2 is as the table states it, not checked on the DNA. TRBV21-1 is labeled a pseudogene. The CDR3 contains 14 residues. CDR3 residues: CASSKEEGFDEQFF. The CDR3 DNA sequence: TGTGCCAGCAGCAAAGAAGAGGGATTCGATGAGCAGTTCTTC.

The rearrangement uses TRBV5-6 and TRBJ1-2, with TRBD1 matching 8 bases. The V segment lost 3 bases and the J segment 4 bases; nucleotides outside the gene matches: 5. The V gene's germline CDR1 is SGHDT and CDR2 YYEEEE. The CDR3 totals 14 residues. The CDR3 DNA is TGTGCCAGCAGCTCCCGGGACAGGACCTATGGCTACACCTTC. Amino acid sequence: CASSSRDRTYGYTF.

This clone was seen more than once but under ten times. J is TRBJ1-2 and V is TRBV15; a weak D match, TRBD1 (6 bases). Germline V CDR1 and CDR2: LNHNV, YYDKDF (reference sequence). V lost 4 bases, J lost 7 bases, and 22 bases lay in between. This CDR3 has 16 amino acids. In nucleotides, the CDR3 is TGTGCCACCAGCAAAGGGGGGGCTTCCGGGCTGGCTGGCTACACCTTC. It translates to CATSKGGASGLAGYTF. The variable domain in full, with the rest retrieved from reference TRBV15 and TRBJ1-2, is DAMVIQNPRYQVTQFGKPVTLSCSQTLNHNVMYWYQQKSSQAPKLLFHYYDKDFNNEADTPDNFQSRRPNTSFCFLDIRSPGLGDTAMYLCATSKGGASGLAGYTFGSGTRLTVV.

The chain employs TRBV20-1 and TRBJ2-7, with D possibly being TRBD2 (6 bases). Germline loops: CDR1 DFQATT, CDR2 SNEGSKA (reference sequence). CDR3 length equals 10 residues. The CDR3 here is CAGRSYEQYF. In DNA, the CDR3 is TGCGCGGGGAGGAGCTACGAGCAGTACTTC.

This clone was seen only a few times. The chain combines TRBV5-1 with TRBJ2-5; 7 bases agree with TRBD2. The germline V gene has CDR1 SGHRS and CDR2 YFSETQ. The CDR3 is 15 amino acids. Unmatched junction bases numbered 8, after V lost 4 bases and J lost 2 bases. The CDR3 coding sequence is TGCGCCAGCAGCGCCGGGGGGTTCGCTCAAGAGACCCAGTACTTC. It encodes CASSAGGFAQETQYF.

Of note for this clone: A junction boundary mismatches the germline segment, possibly from a read error. This chain joins TRBV7-8 and TRBJ2-7, with D possibly being TRBD2 (6 bases). The CDR3 is made up of 13 amino acids. CDR1 and CDR2 from the germline V gene are SGHVS and FQNEAQ. CDR3 DNA: TGTGCCAGCAGCTCAGGCGGGGCTGGACGGATTTCATTC. Translation gives CASSSGGAGRISF.